This T cell receptor (beta chain) derives from a study of CD4 T cells in relation to SARS-CoV-2 and coronaviruses (dated by TCRdb to the early 2020s). In the study overall: A median age of approximately 40 years, with a range of about 21 to 72 years, was recorded for the full convalescent cohort of approximately 12 patients. The roughly twelve convalescent patients included 8 males and 4 females; two subjects were Hispanic. Patient-derived lymphoblastoid cell lines were used to map the HLA restriction of shared crossreactive spike epitopes. At the level of individual TCR clonotypes, the study measured memory CD4+ T cell crossreactivity between SARS-CoV-2 spike protein and common cold coronavirus spike proteins. The Adaptive Biotechnologies TCR-sequencing kit was used to sequence samples from a few pre-COVID donors and the naive versus memory experiments, whereas other data were Illumina-based. A different, Illumina-based TCR-beta assay was used to sequence expansion assays from other donors in the study. The investigation overall reported the following: Pre-pandemic and post-infection samples were not both contributed by any donor, so tracing of the source of pre-existing responses was limited. Compared with monoreactive clones, crossreactive clones had significantly weaker SARS-CoV-2-driven expansion, a result consistent with antigenic imprinting. Sequencing naive versus memory cells indicated that the assay picks up memory recall responses, not primary responses primed during culture. Crossreactivity analysis centred on spike protein, so crossreactivity against other viral proteins was not assessed. The study was constrained by small numbers of patients and of tested TCRs. About 65% of donors had memory CD4+ clonotypes that crossrecognized SARS-CoV-2 and at least one common cold coronavirus spike.

Note on this clone: It lacks a known antigen. No much larger clone exists at a distance of one base, and base qualities are not known.

The germline V gene (reference sequence) specifies MNHNY as CDR1 and SVGAGI as CDR2. The CDR3 runs 15 residues from the cysteine to the phenylalanine. The entry retains the CDR3 DNA only, 45 bases that are in frame from base 1. V and J lose 5 bases and 8 bases, and a span of 19 bases separates them. DNA from uncultured naive and memory CD4+ T cells underwent immunoSEQ TCR-beta sequencing at deep resolution. The published analysis was carried out like this. During preprocessing, nonproductive sequences were discarded, as were any CDR3s that did not begin with C, did not end with F or W, or were shorter than 7 amino acids. Cultured and uncultured naive and memory CD4+ repertoires were searched for CDR3s previously identified as spike- and CEF-reactive. After three terminal residues were trimmed from each end, CDR3 homology was quantified as pairwise Levenshtein distance using the stringdist R package. TCRdb re-hosts the immuneACCESS table, in-frame sequences only. Its copies lack some clones; in the studies checked, an unresolved V gene accounts for under half of them, and the cause for the rest is not known. Clonal size and the V and J genes are those of that table, whereas D and trimming came from the DNA. The sample has some 35,000 clones on record, 88% of them singletons. The ten largest clonotypes hold roughly a tenth of the sample.

Naive and memory CD4+ T cells were separated from cryopreserved PBMCs through CD4 enrichment, which was followed by EasySep naive CD4+ T cell enrichment. PBMCs were isolated from leukapheresis product or whole blood by Ficoll-Paque PLUS gradient centrifugation. PBMCs were either cryopreserved at -140 degrees C or used fresh in the expansion assay. The QIAamp Micro DNA Kit was used to extract genomic DNA from the CD4+ T cells. The source material was memory CD4+ T cells from PBMCs. The label giving this sample's cell subset or site can be read as: memory (non-naive) CD4+ T cells. This receptor chain uses TRBV6-6 and TRBJ2-1, with TRBD2 tentatively as D gene (6 bases match). This receptor was taken from an adult with COVID-19. The CDR3 corresponds to CASSPRGWNWYEQFF. The DNA sequence follows: TGTGCCAGCAGTCCCCGGGGGTGGAATTGGTATGAGCAGTTCTTC.